This passage covers 8 T cell receptor beta chains from one sample sequenced in a study of blood T cell repertoires in COVID-19. Generated by immunoSEQ multiplex PCR, the TCRdb table keeps only in-frame clones and is missing some. The repertoire includes about 110,000 clones, 84% of them detected once, and roughly 7% sits in the top ten. The sequenced sample consisted of peripheral blood. The receptors come from a woman aged 45-65 years with acute or convalescent COVID-19.

V is TRBV5-1 and J is TRBJ1-4; D uncertain. Trimming removed 0 bases from V and 0 bases from J, with 15 bases in between. This CDR3 region has 18 residues. Per the germline V gene, CDR1 is SGHRS and CDR2 is YFSETQ. In DNA form, the CDR3 reads TGCGCCAGCAGCTTGGCCGTGTCAGGCAAGACAACTAATGAAAAACTGTTTTTT. Protein product: CASSLAVSGKTTNEKLFF.

This clone was counted between two and nine times. The V and J genes are TRBV18 and TRBJ2-5; 7 positions agree with TRBD2. Unmatched junction bases numbered 5, after V lost 2 bases and J lost 2 bases. The germline V gene has CDR1 KGHSH and CDR2 LQKENI. The CDR3 is made up of 15 amino acids. In nucleotides, the CDR3 is TGTGCCAGCTCACCAAACGGCGGGGGTCAAGAGACCCAGTACTTC. Its translation is CASSPNGGGQETQYF.

The chain recombines TRBV9 with TRBJ2-3; D unclear. V lost 0 bases, J lost 6 bases, and 11 bases lay in between. Per germline, CDR1 SGDLS and CDR2 YYNGEE. This CDR3 is 14 amino acids long. CDR3 DNA: TGTGCCAGCAGCGTAGATCTAGGCTCCGATACGCAGTATTTT. This encodes CASSVDLGSDTQYF.

The CDR3 loop reads CASSSIDRGEQYF. The CDR3 DNA reads TGTGCCAGCAGTTCAATAGACAGGGGCGAGCAGTACTTC. The chain recombines TRBV28 with TRBJ2-7; 8 bases are a match to TRBD1. This CDR3 comprises 13 residues. Germline values: CDR1 MDHEN, CDR2 SYDVKM. Unmatched junction bases numbered 5, after V lost 4 bases and J lost 6 bases.

This clone was observed a handful of times. The J gene is TRBJ1-2, the V gene TRBV24-1; possibly TRBD1 for D (6 bases). This CDR3 has 14 residues. The germline V and J ends were trimmed by 2 bases and 4 bases, with 10 bases remaining between them. CDR1 and CDR2 from the germline V gene are KGHDR and SFDVKD. The CDR3 spells CATSDYRVGYGYTF. DNA for the CDR3: TGTGCCACCAGTGATTACAGGGTAGGCTATGGCTACACCTTC.

CDR3 protein: CASSLTGTVDYGYTF. DNA of the CDR3: TGTGCCAGCAGTTTGACAGGGACGGTGGACTATGGCTACACCTTC. The J gene is TRBJ1-2, the V gene TRBV6-5, with 7 bases that match TRBD1. The CDR3 totals 15 residues. Unmatched junction bases numbered 8, after V lost 4 bases and J lost 3 bases. Germline V gene lookup returns CDR1 MNHEY and CDR2 SVGAGI.

The chain links TRBV28 to TRBJ2-6; TRBD2 aligns across 11 bases. Trimming cost V 5 bases and J 2 bases; bases outside gene matches: 8. Per the germline V gene, CDR1 is MDHEN and CDR2 is SYDVKM. The CDR3 covers 18 residues. CDR3 residues: CASSTPSGGSAGANVLTF. The CDR3 bases are TGTGCCAGCAGTACCCCTAGCGGGGGGTCAGCTGGGGCCAACGTCCTGACTTTC.

The chain has TRBV11-3 and TRBJ2-1; D uncertain. The germline gives CDR1 SGHNT, CDR2 YENEEA. Trimming removed 1 base from V and 5 bases from J, with 6 bases in between. The CDR3 extends over 13 amino acids. The DNA of the CDR3 is TGTGCCAGCAGCTTAGCGGTAGACAATGAGCAGTTCTTC. Translated: CASSLAVDNEQFF.